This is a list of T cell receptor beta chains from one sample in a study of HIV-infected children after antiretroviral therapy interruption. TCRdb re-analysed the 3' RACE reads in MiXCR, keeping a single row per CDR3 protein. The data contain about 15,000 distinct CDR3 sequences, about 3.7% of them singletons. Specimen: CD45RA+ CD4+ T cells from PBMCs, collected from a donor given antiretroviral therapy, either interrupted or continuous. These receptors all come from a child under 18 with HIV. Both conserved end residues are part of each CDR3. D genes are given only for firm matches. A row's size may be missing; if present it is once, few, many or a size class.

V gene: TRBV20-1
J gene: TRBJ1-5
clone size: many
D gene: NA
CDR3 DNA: TGCAGTGCCTCGCCGGGGTTCTATAGCAATCAGCCCCAGCATTTT
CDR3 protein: CSASPGFYSNQPQHF

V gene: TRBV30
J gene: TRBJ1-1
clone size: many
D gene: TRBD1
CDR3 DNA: TGTGCCTGGAATTTAGGGGACAGGGGACGGAACACTGAAGCTTTCTTT
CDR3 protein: CAWNLGDRGRNTEAFF

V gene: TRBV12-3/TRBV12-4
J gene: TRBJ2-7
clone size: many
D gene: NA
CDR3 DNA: TGTGCCAGCACCTACCGGCATGCCGAGCAGTACTTC
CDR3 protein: CASTYRHAEQYF

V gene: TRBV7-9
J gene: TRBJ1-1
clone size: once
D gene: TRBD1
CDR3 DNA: TGTGCCAGCAGCTTTCACGGGACAGTGAACACTGAAGCTTTCTTT
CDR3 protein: CASSFHGTVNTEAFF

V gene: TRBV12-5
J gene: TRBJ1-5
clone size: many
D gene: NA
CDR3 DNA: TGTGCTAGTGGTTTGGTAGTCGCGGGGGACCAGCCCCAGCATTTT
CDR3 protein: CASGLVVAGDQPQHF

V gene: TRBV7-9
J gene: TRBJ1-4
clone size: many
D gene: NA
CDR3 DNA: TGTGCCAGCAGCCAAGGGGAGAATGAAAAACTGTTTTTT
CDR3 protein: CASSQGENEKLFF

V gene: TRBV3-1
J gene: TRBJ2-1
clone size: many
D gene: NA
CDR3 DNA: TGTGCCAGCAGCCGACTCAGGGCTGGGAATGAGCAGTTCTTC
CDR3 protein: CASSRLRAGNEQFF

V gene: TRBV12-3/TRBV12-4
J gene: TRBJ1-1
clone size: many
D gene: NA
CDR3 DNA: TGTGCCAGCAGCCCAGGGCGACAGACCCAAGTTTTCTTT
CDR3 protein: CASSPGRQTQVFF

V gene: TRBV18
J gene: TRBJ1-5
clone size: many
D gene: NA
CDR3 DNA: TGTGCCAGCTCACCAGGGTCCAATCAGCCCCAGCATTTT
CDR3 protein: CASSPGSNQPQHF

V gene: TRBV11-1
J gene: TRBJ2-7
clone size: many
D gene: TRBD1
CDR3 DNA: TGTGCCAGCAGCTTAAGAGGGACAGGGCCCTACGAGCAGTACTTC
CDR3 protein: CASSLRGTGPYEQYF

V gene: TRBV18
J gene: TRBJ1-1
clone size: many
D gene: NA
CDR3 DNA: TGTGCCAGCTCACCAACTAACAGGGCGGAGAGCACTGAAGCTTTCTTT
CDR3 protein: CASSPTNRAESTEAFF

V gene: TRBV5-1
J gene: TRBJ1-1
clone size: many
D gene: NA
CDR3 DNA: TGCGCCAGCAGCTTGACAGGGAAGGCGAACACTGAAGCTTTCTTT
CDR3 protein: CASSLTGKANTEAFF

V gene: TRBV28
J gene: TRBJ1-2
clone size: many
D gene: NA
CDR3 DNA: TGTGCCAGCAGTCCATTCGGGGAGAGCTACACCTTC
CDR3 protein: CASSPFGESYTF

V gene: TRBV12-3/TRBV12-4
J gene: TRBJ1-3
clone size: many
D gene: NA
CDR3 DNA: TGTGCCAGCAGGGGGAGGGGGTCTGGAAACACCATATATTTT
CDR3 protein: CASRGRGSGNTIYF

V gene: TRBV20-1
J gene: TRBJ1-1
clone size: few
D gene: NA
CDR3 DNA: TGCAGTGCCCCCCAGGGAGCCTTGAACACTGAAGCTTTCTTT
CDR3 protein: CSAPQGALNTEAFF

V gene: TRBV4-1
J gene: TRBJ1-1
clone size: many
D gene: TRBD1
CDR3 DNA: TGCGCCAGCACCCGTGACAGGGGGAACACTGAAGCTTTCTTT
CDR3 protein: CASTRDRGNTEAFF

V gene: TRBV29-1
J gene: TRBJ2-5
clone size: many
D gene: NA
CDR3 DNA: TGCAGCGCCCTTGCGTCGGGGGCGCGAGAGACCCAGTACTTC
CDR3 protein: CSALASGARETQYF

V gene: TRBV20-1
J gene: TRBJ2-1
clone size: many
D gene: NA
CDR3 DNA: TGCAGTGCTAGAGATCCCCGGACGGCTGACAATGAGCAGTTCTTC
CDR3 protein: CSARDPRTADNEQFF

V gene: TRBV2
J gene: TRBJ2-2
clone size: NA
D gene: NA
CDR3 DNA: TGTGCCAGCAGTGTTTCCCCGGGGAACACCGGGGAGCTGTTTTTT
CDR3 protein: CASSVSPGNTGELFF

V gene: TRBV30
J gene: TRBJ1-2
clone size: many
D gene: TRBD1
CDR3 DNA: TGTGCCTGGAGTCAGGGGGCAAACTCCGACTACACCTTC
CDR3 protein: CAWSQGANSDYTF

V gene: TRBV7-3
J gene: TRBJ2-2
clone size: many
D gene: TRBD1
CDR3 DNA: TGTGCCAGCAGCTCTGCCGGGACAGGGGTTGCCGGGGAGCTGTTTTTT
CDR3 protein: CASSSAGTGVAGELFF

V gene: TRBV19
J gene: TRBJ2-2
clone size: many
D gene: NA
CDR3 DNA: TGTGCCAGTAGTATCGCCAGGAACACCGGGGAGCTGTTTTTT
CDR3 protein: CASSIARNTGELFF

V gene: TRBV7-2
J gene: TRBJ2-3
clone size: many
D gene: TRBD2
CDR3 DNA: TGTGCCAGCAGCGTTACCGGGACTAGCCGCACAGATACGCAGTATTTT
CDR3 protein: CASSVTGTSRTDTQYF

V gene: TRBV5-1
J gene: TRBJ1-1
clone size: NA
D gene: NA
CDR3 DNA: TGCGCCAGCCCCGGCATTGGGACTGGGGCGACTGAAGCTTTCTTT
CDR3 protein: CASPGIGTGATEAFF

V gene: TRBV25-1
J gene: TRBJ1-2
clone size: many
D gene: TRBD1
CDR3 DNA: TGTGCCAGCAGCTTCGACAGGGAGGGAGGCTACACCTTC
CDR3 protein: CASSFDREGGYTF

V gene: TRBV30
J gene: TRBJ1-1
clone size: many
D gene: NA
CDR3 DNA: TGTGCCAGCAAGAAAGTGAACACTGAAGCTTTCTTT
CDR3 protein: CASKKVNTEAFF